The 19 T cell receptor beta chains below were found in one sample sequenced in a study of T and B cells in COVID-19 patients. TRB rearrangements were amplified by multiplex PCR with BIOMED2 TRB-A/B primers. TCRdb re-analysed the multiplex PCR reads in MiXCR, keeping a single row per CDR3 protein. The profile covers roughly 15,000 distinct CDR3 sequences, with approximately 26% appearing a single time and more than 2.5% taken by the ten largest. From blood, about 250-500 ng of genomic DNA served as TRB template. What was sequenced was blood. The receptors derive from a human donor who had recovered from COVID-19.

The V gene is TRBV20-1, the J gene TRBJ2-7; a possible D gene is TRBD2 (6 bases). V lost 6 bases and J 0 bases, leaving 12 bases between the germline ends. CDR1 and CDR2 from the germline V gene are DFQATT and SNEGSKA (reference sequence). The CDR3 is made up of 13 amino acids. The chain's CDR3 is CSAESGLSYEQYF. CDR3 bases: TGCAGTGCGGAGAGCGGGCTCTCCTACGAGCAGTACTTC.

A note on this clonotype: This may be a read error, as it is one base from a much larger clone. The chain employs TRBV6-5 and TRBJ1-6; TRBD1 matches 7 bases. The J segment lost 10 bases and the V segment lost 10 bases, leaving 16 bases of the junction unmatched. The CDR3 contains 15 residues. CDR1 MNHEY and CDR2 SVGAGI come from the germline V gene. The DNA of the CDR3 is TGTGCCAACAGGAACGAGGGACAGCTACTATCACCCCTCCACTTT. Residues: CANRNEGQLLSPLHF.

J is TRBJ1-6 and V is TRBV4-1; D not certain. Germline loops: CDR1 MGHRA, CDR2 YSYEKL. Trimming took off 7 bases at V and 0 bases at J, with 10 bases between the two ends. CDR3 length: 15 amino acids. The CDR3: CASTLGSSYNSPLHF. Written as DNA, the CDR3 is TGCGCCAGCACCCTTGGCAGCTCCTATAATTCACCCCTCCACTTT.

This sequence joins TRBV27 and TRBJ2-2; 7 nucleotides line up with TRBD2. Looked up from germline, CDR1 is MNHEY and CDR2 is SMNVEV (reference sequence). V lost 7 bases, J lost 0 bases, and 5 bases stayed unmatched. This CDR3 has 15 amino acids. CDR3 loop: CASTFGGANTGELFF. The CDR3 nucleotides are TGTGCCAGCACCTTTGGGGGGGCGAACACCGGGGAGCTGTTTTTT.

This clonotype has at least ten counts. The V call is TRBV15, the J call TRBJ2-7; D possibly corresponds to TRBD2 (7 bases). Germline V gene sequence: CDR1 LNHNV, CDR2 YYDKDF (reference sequence). The CDR3 has 15 residues. V lost 1 base to trimming and J lost 5 bases, with 15 bases between them. The CDR3 DNA reads TGTGCCACCAGCAGAGGCCCTCCGGGGGGCAACGAGCAGTACTTC. It encodes CATSRGPPGGNEQYF.

This sequence joins TRBV5-1 and TRBJ1-6; no clear D gene. Trimming removed 0 bases from V and 7 bases from J, with 11 bases in between. In germline, CDR1 is SGHRS, CDR2 YFSETQ. CDR3 size: 15 residues. CDR3 sequence reads: CASSLEDRRNSPLHF. The CDR3, as DNA: TGCGCCAGCAGCTTGGAGGACCGGAGAAATTCACCCCTCCACTTT. Based on the CDR3 plus reference TRBV5-1 and TRBJ1-6, the full variable domain is KAGVTQTPRYLIKTRGQQVTLSCSPISGHRSVSWYQQTPGQGLQFLFEYFSETQRNKGNFPGRFSGRQFSNSRSEMNVSTLELGDSALYLCASSLEDRRNSPLHFGNGTRLTVT.

J is TRBJ1-2 and V is TRBV10-3; D is perhaps TRBD1 (6 bases). With 6 bases removed from V and 10 bases from J, the gap between germline ends came to 15 bases. CDR1 and CDR2 (germline): ENHRY, SYGVKD. CDR3 length equals 12 residues. The CDR3 DNA is TGTGCCATCAGGCCCGAACAGGGCGACTACACCTTC. Translating gives CAIRPEQGDYTF.

This chain uses TRBV30 with TRBJ1-1, with 8 positions matching TRBD1. CDR1 and CDR2 (germline): GTSNPN, SVGIG (reference sequence). With 1 base clipped from V and 6 bases from J, the junction kept 7 bases outside the gene matches. The CDR3 contains 14 residues. CDR3: CAWSGQGKGAEAFF. The CDR3 DNA sequence: TGTGCCTGGAGTGGACAGGGGAAGGGGGCTGAAGCTTTCTTT.

This clonotype was recorded at least ten times. The chain has TRBV6-5 and TRBJ2-3, with a tentative D call TRBD2 (5 bases). The V gene's germline CDR1 is MNHEY and CDR2 SVGAGI. The CDR3 loop spans 15 amino acids. The V end lost 0 bases, the J end lost 2 bases, and 9 bases lay between the germline ends. In nucleotides, the CDR3 is TGTGCCAGCAGTTACTCTCCGGGGATCACAGATACGCAGTATTTT. Translated, it gives CASSYSPGITDTQYF.

The rearrangement uses TRBV5-1 and TRBJ2-1; maybe TRBD1 (6 bases). The CDR3 covers 13 residues. CDR1 is SGHRS and CDR2 is YFSETQ in the germline V gene. With 6 bases removed from V and 5 bases from J, the gap between germline ends came to 12 bases. The CDR3 reads CASTQGFNNEQFF. As DNA, the CDR3 is TGCGCCAGCACACAGGGCTTTAACAATGAGCAGTTCTTC.

This clonotype has just a few counts. The V and J genes are TRBV7-9 and TRBJ2-1, with 14 nucleotides matching TRBD2. This CDR3 is built from 18 residues. The ends lost 5 bases at V and 1 base at J; junction bases unmatched: 7. The germline CDR1 and CDR2 sequences are SEHNR and FQNEAQ (reference sequence). The CDR3 sequence: CASSPGLAGAGSYNEQFF. In DNA, the CDR3 is TGTGCCAGCAGCCCGGGACTAGCGGGAGCGGGATCCTACAATGAGCAGTTCTTC.

This clonotype was picked up a small number of times. The rearrangement links TRBV30 to TRBJ1-3; the D is unclear. With 0 bases removed from V and 4 bases from J, the gap between germline ends came to 13 bases. The germline gives CDR1 GTSNPN, CDR2 SVGIG (reference sequence). The CDR3 extends over 15 amino acids. The CDR3 nucleotides read TGTGCCTGGAGTGTACCTTGGGCAGCCGGAAACACCATATATTTT. Translating it yields CAWSVPWAAGNTIYF. The full variable domain, with the rest looked up from reference TRBV30 and TRBJ1-3, is SQTIHQWPATLVQPVGSPLSLECTVEGTSNPNLYWYRQAAGRGLQLLFYSVGIGQISSEVPQNLSASRPQDRQFILSSKKLLLSDSGFYLCAWSVPWAAGNTIYFGEGSWLTVV.

The chain couples TRBV4-2 to TRBJ2-5, with TRBD2 matching 10 bases. The germline CDR1 and CDR2 sequences are LGHNA and YNFKEQ. The junction had 3 bases not matched to a gene; V was cut back by 3 bases and J by 5 bases. The CDR3 covers 14 residues. CDR3 DNA sequence: TGTGCCAGCAGCCAGGTGACTAGCGGGGAGACCCAGTACTTC. It is translated as CASSQVTSGETQYF.

At least ten counts were recorded for this clonotype. This rearrangement joins TRBV20-1 to TRBJ2-3; 8 nucleotides match TRBD2. The CDR3 runs 16 residues. Looked up from germline, CDR1 is DFQATT and CDR2 is SNEGSKA (reference sequence). Trimming took 4 bases from V and 0 from J; bases not matched to a gene: 9. The CDR3 nucleotides read TGCAGTGCTAATAGCGGGGAGGATGCTAGCACAGATACGCAGTATTTT. Translation gives CSANSGEDASTDTQYF.

On this clonotype: This may be a read error, as it is one base from a much larger clone. The chain is built from TRBV5-5 and TRBJ2-5; TRBD1 matches 9 bases. J lost 5 bases, V lost 3 bases, and 5 bases had no gene match. Per germline, CDR1 SGHKS and CDR2 YYEKEE (reference sequence). This CDR3 is built from 14 residues. CDR3: CASSWGQGGETQYF. As DNA, the CDR3 is TGTGCCAGCAGCTGGGGACAGGGTGGCGAGACCCAGTACTTC. Full variable domain (missing parts from reference TRBV5-5 and TRBJ2-5): DAGVTQSPTHLIKTRGQQVTLRCSPISGHKSVSWYQQVLGQGPQFIFQYYEKEERGRGNFPDRFSARQFPNYSSELNVNALLLGDSALYLCASSWGQGGETQYFGPGTRLLVL.

This clonotype is labeled as medium-sized. This chain connects TRBV29-1 to TRBJ2-1; TRBD2 matches 12 bases. J was trimmed by 5 bases and V by 6 bases; bases with no gene match: 5. Germline V gene lookup returns CDR1 SQVTM and CDR2 ANQGSEA. This CDR3 has 14 amino acids. CDR3 sequence (DNA): TGCAGCGTCTTACTAGCGGGGGGTAACAATGAGCAGTTCTTC. This sequence encodes CSVLLAGGNNEQFF.

The rearrangement joins TRBV18 to TRBJ1-3, with a tentative D call TRBD1 (6 bases). Germline CDR1 KGHSH, CDR2 LQKENI. The length of the CDR3 is 16 residues. The V gene lost 2 bases and the J gene lost 1 base, with 12 bases spanning the gap. The CDR3 spells CASSPLQGGSGNTIYF. The CDR3 nucleotides are TGTGCCAGCTCACCATTACAGGGTGGGTCTGGAAACACCATATATTTT.

This clonotype was detected a few times. The V gene is TRBV5-6, the J gene TRBJ2-1; 8 nucleotides agree with TRBD2. The ends lost 1 base at V and 9 bases at J; junction bases unmatched: 6. There are 14 residues in the CDR3. CDR1 and CDR2 from the germline V gene are SGHDT and YYEEEE. CDR3 nucleotides: TGTGCCAGCAGCTTGAGATTAGCGGGGACTGAGCAGTTCTTC. Its translation is CASSLRLAGTEQFF. The whole variable domain, filled in from reference TRBV5-6 and TRBJ2-1, reads DAGVTQSPTHLIKTRGQQVTLRCSPKSGHDTVSWYQQALGQGPQFIFQYYEEEERQRGNFPDRFSGHQFPNYSSELNVNALLLGDSALYLCASSLRLAGTEQFFGPGTRLTVL.

This clonotype has a handful of counts. The chain carries TRBV6-5 and TRBJ1-1; D is undetermined. V shed 10 bases and J shed 5 bases, with 20 bases lying between them. The germline CDR1 and CDR2 sequences are MNHEY and SVGAGI. This CDR3 region has 14 residues. The CDR3 DNA reads TGTGCCACCCTATTTTTGCTGCGGTTAACTGAAGCTTTCTTT. As protein: CATLFLLRLTEAFF.